The 26 T cell receptor beta chains below were found in one sample sequenced in a study of blood T cell repertoires in COVID-19 (dated by TCRdb to the early 2020s). The library was obtained by the immunoSEQ multiplex PCR assay. What TCRdb holds here is the immuneACCESS table cut down to in-frame rearrangements. Part of the clones is not present; checked against another copy, under half of the missing clones reflect an unresolved V gene, and the others are unexplained. The table for this sample lists 200,000 to 250,000 clones; around 86% of them were counted only once. The top ten hold roughly 10% of the sample. Sequencing input: peripheral blood. The receptors here all came from a woman between 45 and 65 years old with COVID-19, enrolled during active disease.

The table lists this clone with a few counts. V usage is TRBV5-5 and J usage is TRBJ2-7; 8 bases match TRBD1. V lost 0 bases to trimming and J lost 2 bases; unmatched junction nucleotides: 1. The CDR3 has 14 amino acids. CDR1 SGHKS and CDR2 YYEKEE come from the germline V gene (reference sequence). The CDR3 DNA follows: TGTGCCAGCAGCTTGGAACAGGGGGCCTACGAGCAGTACGTC. This gives the protein CASSLEQGAYEQYV.

This clone was counted between two and nine times. The chain employs TRBV9 and TRBJ2-1, with 8 bases fitting TRBD2. CDR1 SGDLS and CDR2 YYNGEE come from the germline V gene. The CDR3 totals 16 residues. With 0 bases clipped from V and 2 bases from J, the junction kept 4 bases outside the gene matches. CDR3: CASSVDSGETYNEQFF. The DNA for the CDR3 is TGTGCCAGCAGCGTAGATAGCGGGGAGACCTACAATGAGCAGTTCTTC.

The table lists this clone with a count of one. The V call is TRBV4-1, the J call TRBJ2-2, with D perhaps matching TRBD2 (6 bases). CDR3 length: 14 amino acids. The V end lost 3 bases, the J end lost 6 bases, and 11 bases lay between the germline ends. Germline-derived CDR1 and CDR2 are MGHRA and YSYEKL. The DNA of the CDR3 is TGCGCCAGCAGCCACGCTCTAGCGCCCGGGGAGCTGTTTTTT. It codes for CASSHALAPGELFF.

The chain links TRBV6-5 to TRBJ1-2, with 10 bases that match TRBD1. Germline CDR1 is MNHEY and CDR2 is SVGAGI. The CDR3 length is 15 residues. The J segment lost 5 bases and the V segment lost 6 bases, leaving 9 bases of the junction unmatched. CDR3 residues: CASSLGGTGVYGYTF. The CDR3 nucleotides are TGTGCCAGCAGCCTAGGGGGGACAGGGGTGTATGGCTACACCTTC.

V and J are TRBV2 and TRBJ1-2; D ambiguous. Germline values: CDR1 SNHLY, CDR2 FYNNEI. CDR3 size: 10 residues. Trimming cost V 3 bases and J 8 bases, with 4 bases left between them. The CDR3 protein is CASSERGYTF. CDR3 nucleotide sequence: TGTGCCAGCAGTGAGAGGGGCTACACCTTC.

The chain employs TRBV7-9 and TRBJ1-2; D is unclear. The length of the CDR3 is 14 residues. Germline V lookup: CDR1 SEHNR, CDR2 FQNEAQ (reference sequence). Trimming shortened V by 1 base and J by 1 base, and 7 bases separated the two germline ends. This chain's CDR3 is CASSLVNSNYGYTF. As DNA, the CDR3 is TGTGCCAGCAGCTTAGTCAACAGTAACTATGGCTACACCTTC.

This chain links TRBV10-3 with TRBJ2-1; tentatively, D is TRBD1 (6 bases). The CDR3 has 15 residues. Deletions cut 6 bases from V and 5 bases from J, with 17 bases between. The germline V gene has CDR1 ENHRY and CDR2 SYGVKD. In DNA, the CDR3 is TGTGCCATCAGGGACAGCGACAGACCCGACAATGAGCAGTTCTTC. This sequence encodes CAIRDSDRPDNEQFF.

This chain links TRBV28 with TRBJ2-7; 10 bases are a match to TRBD2. With V trimmed by 4 bases and J by 8 bases, 14 bases remained unmatched. The CDR3 runs 16 residues. Per germline, CDR1 MDHEN and CDR2 SYDVKM. Written as DNA, the CDR3 is TGTGCCAGCAGTTCCCGCCGTAGGCTAGCGGGGGCCAAGCAGTACTTC. Translating gives CASSSRRRLAGAKQYF.

V gene TRBV5-4 combines with J gene TRBJ2-1; a weak D match, TRBD1 (5 bases). Germline V gene lookup returns CDR1 SGHNT and CDR2 YYREEE (reference sequence). Trimming left V 4 bases short and J 4 bases short, with 18 bases between. The CDR3 has 16 residues. In DNA form, the CDR3 reads TGTGCCAGCAGCCCCCAAACAGGAGATGGGTACAATGAGCAGTTCTTC. It yields the protein CASSPQTGDGYNEQFF.

This clone is a singleton in its sample. The J gene is TRBJ1-2, the V gene TRBV5-1; D is unclear. This CDR3 has 17 residues. Germline V gene data show CDR1 as SGHRS and CDR2 as YFSETQ. The V end was cut by 2 bases, the J end by 8 bases, with 25 bases between. The CDR3 bases are TGCGCCAGCAGCTTCGGGTCGGCAGTACAACCCGGTCGGGGCTACACCTTC. It specifies CASSFGSAVQPGRGYTF.

V gene TRBV9 combines with J gene TRBJ2-1; 8 bases agree with TRBD2. V trimming: 0 bases; J trimming: 7 bases; junction bases outside the gene matches: 6. The CDR3 loop spans 15 amino acids. Germline V lookup: CDR1 SGDLS, CDR2 YYNGEE. The CDR3 DNA follows: TGTGCCAGCAGCGTAGGTACGACGGGGGGGAATGAGCAGTTCTTC. Amino acids: CASSVGTTGGNEQFF.

The V call is TRBV7-8, the J call TRBJ2-1, with D unresolved. The CDR3 contains 16 residues. Looked up from germline, CDR1 is SGHVS and CDR2 is FQNEAQ. The V end lost 0 bases, the J end lost 0 bases, and 9 bases lay between the germline ends. The CDR3 DNA reads as TGTGCCAGCAGCTTAGCGCGCTTGAGCTCCTACAATGAGCAGTTCTTC. Protein sequence: CASSLARLSSYNEQFF. The full variable domain, rest sourced from reference TRBV7-8 and TRBJ2-1, is GAGVSQSPRYKVAKRGQDVALRCDPISGHVSLFWYQQALGQGPEFLTYFQNEAQLDKSGLPSDRFFAERPEGSVSTLKIQRTQQEDSAVYLCASSLARLSSYNEQFFGPGTRLTVL.

The chain recombines TRBV9 with TRBJ2-7, with TRBD2 matching over 7 bases. V lost 0 bases, J lost 0 bases, and 3 bases stayed unmatched. This CDR3 region has 15 residues. Germline V gene data show CDR1 as SGDLS and CDR2 as YYNGEE. DNA for the CDR3: TGTGCCAGCAGCGTAGGGCTAGCGGACTCCTACGAGCAGTACTTC. Translating it yields CASSVGLADSYEQYF.

The V and J genes are TRBV10-2 and TRBJ1-1; D is unclear. V shed 7 bases and J shed 4 bases, with 19 bases lying between them. The CDR3 has 15 amino acids. Germline V gene lookup returns CDR1 WSHSY and CDR2 SAAADI. This CDR3 is CASTVGGVSATEAFF. Here the CDR3 DNA reads TGCGCCAGCACCGTGGGCGGGGTAAGTGCCACTGAAGCTTTCTTT.

The V and J genes are TRBV2 and TRBJ2-7; TRBD2 agrees at 8 bases. From germline, CDR1 is SNHLY and CDR2 FYNNEI. V gave up 6 bases and J gave up 12 bases; unmatched junction bases: 10. The CDR3 is 12 amino acids. The CDR3 nucleotides read TGTGCCAGCAGGTCCGGGACTAGAGAAGGGTACTTC. Its protein is CASRSGTREGYF.

The gene calls are TRBV30 and TRBJ1-1; tentatively, D is TRBD1 (6 bases). The CDR3 covers 13 residues. The V end was cut by 8 bases, the J end by 4 bases, with 17 bases between. Germline V gene sequence: CDR1 GTSNPN, CDR2 SVGIG (reference sequence). CDR3 DNA sequence: TGTGCCGGGACCCTTAGGGGGGGCACTGAAGCTTTCTTT. Translating it yields CAGTLRGGTEAFF.

V gene TRBV5-1 combines with J gene TRBJ2-7; TRBD1 matches 7 bases. Germline loops: CDR1 SGHRS, CDR2 YFSETQ. The junction had 3 bases not matched to a gene; V was cut back by 0 bases and J by 3 bases. CDR3 size: 14 residues. The chain's CDR3 is CASSLEGGGYEQYF. CDR3 bases: TGCGCCAGCAGCTTGGAAGGGGGCGGCTACGAGCAGTACTTC.

This clone was seen just once. The genes are TRBV5-4 and TRBJ2-3; 9 bases are shared with TRBD2. The CDR3 has 15 residues. V was clipped by 10 bases and J by 0 bases; unmatched bases: 9. The germline V gene encodes CDR1 SGHNT and CDR2 YYREEE (reference sequence). As DNA, the CDR3 is TGTGCCGGCGGGCCTAGCGGGGTTAGCACAGATACGCAGTATTTT. This encodes CAGGPSGVSTDTQYF.

This rearrangement joins TRBV9 to TRBJ1-1; the match to TRBD1 covers 9 bases. The ends lost 7 bases at V and 12 bases at J; junction bases unmatched: 4. CDR3 length: 10 residues. The germline CDR1 and CDR2 sequences are SGDLS and YYNGEE. In DNA, the CDR3 is TGTGCCAGCGGGGGACAGGGAACTTTCTTT. This codes for CASGGQGTFF.

V gene TRBV5-1 combines with J gene TRBJ2-4, with D possibly matching TRBD2 (6 bases). With 7 bases removed from V and 9 bases from J, the gap between germline ends came to 14 bases. CDR1 is SGHRS, CDR2 YFSETQ, per germline. The CDR3 has 12 residues. CDR3 DNA sequence: TGCGCCAGCTCCCCATCCGGGGGCATTCAGTACTTC. Translated, it gives CASSPSGGIQYF. The complete variable domain, with remaining parts taken from reference TRBV5-1 and TRBJ2-4, reads KAGVTQTPRYLIKTRGQQVTLSCSPISGHRSVSWYQQTPGQGLQFLFEYFSETQRNKGNFPGRFSGRQFSNSRSEMNVSTLELGDSALYLCASSPSGGIQYFGAGTRLSVL.

This chain uses TRBV7-2 with TRBJ2-3; maybe TRBD2 (6 bases). Germline values: CDR1 SGHTA, CDR2 FQGNSA. The germline V and J ends were trimmed by 10 bases and 4 bases, with 18 bases remaining between them. The CDR3 totals 14 residues. DNA for the CDR3: TGTGCCACCGGTAGCGGTCCCTGGGCAGATACGCAGTATTTT. Protein product: CATGSGPWADTQYF.

This rearrangement joins TRBV28 to TRBJ2-7, with D perhaps TRBD1 (6 bases). The germline V gene has CDR1 MDHEN and CDR2 SYDVKM. V lost 6 bases and J lost 9, with 18 bases in between. This CDR3 comprises 13 residues. CDR3 protein: CASRQLQGIWQYF. The CDR3 bases are TGTGCCAGCAGACAACTCCAGGGGATCTGGCAGTACTTC. Looking up the rest from reference TRBV28 and TRBJ2-7 gives the full variable domain: DVKVTQSSRYLVKRTGEKVFLECVQDMDHENMFWYRQDPGLGLRLIYFSYDVKMKEKGDIPEGYSVSREKKERFSLILESASTNQTSMYLCASRQLQGIWQYFGPGTRLTVT.

V gene TRBV28 combines with J gene TRBJ2-6; D remains unclear. Germline CDR1 reads MDHEN; CDR2 reads SYDVKM. Trimming cost V 2 bases and J 4 bases, with 12 bases left between them. The CDR3 spans 16 residues. In DNA form, the CDR3 reads TGTGCCAGCAGTTTAAGTGGGCCCTCAGGGGCCAACGTCCTGACTTTC. Translation: CASSLSGPSGANVLTF.

The chain is built from TRBV25-1 and TRBJ2-4; 10 bases map to TRBD1. This CDR3 region has 15 residues. V shed 3 bases, J shed 7 bases, and the junction held 6 bases outside the gene matches. CDR1 MGHDK and CDR2 SYGVNS come from the germline V gene. Here the CDR3 DNA reads TGTGCCAGCAGTGACCCGGGACAGGGGTCGAACATTCAGTACTTC. It yields the protein CASSDPGQGSNIQYF.

CDR3 loop: CASSQTGEATNEKLFF. The CDR3 coding sequence is TGCGCCAGCAGCCAAACAGGGGAGGCAACTAATGAAAAACTGTTTTTT. The chain recombines TRBV4-3 with TRBJ1-4; 7 nucleotides match TRBD1. Germline V gene sequence: CDR1 LGHNA, CDR2 YSLEER. J gave up 0 bases and V 2 bases, and 3 bases lay outside the gene matches. This CDR3 comprises 16 residues.

This sequence joins TRBV19 and TRBJ1-2; D might be TRBD1 (5 bases). Germline-derived CDR1 and CDR2 are LNHDA and SQIVND (reference sequence). This CDR3 comprises 13 residues. Trimming took off 0 bases at V and 8 bases at J, with 10 bases between the two ends. The CDR3 DNA reads TGTGCCAGTAGTATAGATAGGGGAATGGGCTACACCTTC. It codes for CASSIDRGMGYTF.